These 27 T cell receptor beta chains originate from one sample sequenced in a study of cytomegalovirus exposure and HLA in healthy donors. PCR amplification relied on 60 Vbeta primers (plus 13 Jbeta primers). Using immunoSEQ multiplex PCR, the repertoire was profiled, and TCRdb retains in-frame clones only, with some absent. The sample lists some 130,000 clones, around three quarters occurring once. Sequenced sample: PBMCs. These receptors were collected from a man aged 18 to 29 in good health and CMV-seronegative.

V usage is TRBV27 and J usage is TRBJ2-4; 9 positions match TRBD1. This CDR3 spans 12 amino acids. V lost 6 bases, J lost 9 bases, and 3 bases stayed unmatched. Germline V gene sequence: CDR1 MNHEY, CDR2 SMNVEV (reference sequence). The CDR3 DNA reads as TGTGCCAGCAGGGGACAGGGTTTCATTCAGTACTTC. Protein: CASRGQGFIQYF.

The CDR3 DNA is TGTGCCAGCAGCGTAGGGTTGGAGCACTCCTACAATGAGCAGTTCTTC. Amino acids: CASSVGLEHSYNEQFF. V usage is TRBV9 and J usage is TRBJ2-1, with D unclear. The CDR3 consists of 16 residues. The V and J ends lost 0 bases and 0 bases respectively, with 10 bases between them. Germline V gives CDR1 SGDLS, CDR2 YYNGEE.

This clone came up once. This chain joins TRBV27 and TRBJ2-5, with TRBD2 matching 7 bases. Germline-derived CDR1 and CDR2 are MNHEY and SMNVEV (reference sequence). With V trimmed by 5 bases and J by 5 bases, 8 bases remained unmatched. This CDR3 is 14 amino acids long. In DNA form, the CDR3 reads TGTGCCAGCAGTCCGGCTAGCGGTGGTGAGACCCAGTACTTC. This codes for CASSPASGGETQYF.

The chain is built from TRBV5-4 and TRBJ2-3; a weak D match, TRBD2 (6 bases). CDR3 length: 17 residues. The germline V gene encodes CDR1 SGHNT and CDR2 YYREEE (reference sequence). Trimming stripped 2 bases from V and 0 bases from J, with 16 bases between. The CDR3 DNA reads TGTGCCAGCAGCTTAAAGATGGCGGGGTCTAGCACAGATACGCAGTATTTT. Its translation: CASSLKMAGSSTDTQYF.

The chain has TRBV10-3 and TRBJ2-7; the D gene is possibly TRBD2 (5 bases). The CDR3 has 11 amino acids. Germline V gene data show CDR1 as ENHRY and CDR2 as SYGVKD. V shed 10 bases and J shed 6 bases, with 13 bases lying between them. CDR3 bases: TGTGCCACGGGGTCTGCGTTCGAGCAGTACTTC. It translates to CATGSAFEQYF.

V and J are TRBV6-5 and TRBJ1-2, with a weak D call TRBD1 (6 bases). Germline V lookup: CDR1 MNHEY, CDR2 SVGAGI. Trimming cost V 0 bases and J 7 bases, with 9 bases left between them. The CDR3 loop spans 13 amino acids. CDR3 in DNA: TGTGCCAGCAGTTACTCCGACAGGTCTGGCTACACCTTC. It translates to CASSYSDRSGYTF.

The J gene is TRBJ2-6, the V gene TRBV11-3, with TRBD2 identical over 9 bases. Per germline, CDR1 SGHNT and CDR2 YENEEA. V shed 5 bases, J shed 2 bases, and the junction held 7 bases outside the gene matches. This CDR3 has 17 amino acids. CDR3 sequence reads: CASSPFSGRAGANVLTF. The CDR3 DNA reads TGTGCCAGCAGCCCCTTTAGCGGGAGAGCTGGGGCCAACGTCCTGACTTTC.

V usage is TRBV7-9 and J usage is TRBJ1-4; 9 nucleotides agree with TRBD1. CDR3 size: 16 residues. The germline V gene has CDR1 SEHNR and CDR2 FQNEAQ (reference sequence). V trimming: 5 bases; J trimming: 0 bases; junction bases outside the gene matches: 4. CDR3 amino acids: CASSPRQGATNEKLFF. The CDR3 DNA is TGTGCCAGCAGCCCCCGACAGGGGGCAACTAATGAAAAACTGTTTTTT.

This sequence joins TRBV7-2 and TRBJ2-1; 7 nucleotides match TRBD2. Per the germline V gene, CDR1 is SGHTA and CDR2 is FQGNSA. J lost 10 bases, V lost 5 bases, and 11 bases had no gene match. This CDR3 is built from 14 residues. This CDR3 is CASSRGLRGEEQFF. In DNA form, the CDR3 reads TGTGCCAGCAGCAGAGGACTCCGGGGGGAGGAGCAGTTCTTC. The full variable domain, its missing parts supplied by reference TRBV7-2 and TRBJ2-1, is GAGVSQSPSNKVTEKGKDVELRCDPISGHTALYWYRQSLGQGLEFLIYFQGNSAPDKSGLPSDRFSAERTGGSVSTLTIQRTQQEDSAVYLCASSRGLRGEEQFFGPGTRLTVL.

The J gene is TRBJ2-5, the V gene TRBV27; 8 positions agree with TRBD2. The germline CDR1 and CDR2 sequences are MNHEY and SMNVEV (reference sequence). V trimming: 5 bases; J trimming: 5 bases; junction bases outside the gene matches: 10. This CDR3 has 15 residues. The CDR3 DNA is TGTGCCAGCAGTCTAGGAGGGGGACTAGGGGAGACCCAGTACTTC. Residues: CASSLGGGLGETQYF.

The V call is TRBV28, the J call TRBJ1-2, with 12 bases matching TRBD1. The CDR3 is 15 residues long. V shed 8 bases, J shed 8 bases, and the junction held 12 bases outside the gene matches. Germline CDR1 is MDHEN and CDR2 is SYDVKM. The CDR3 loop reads CASGSAGTGGGGYTF. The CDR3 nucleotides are TGTGCCAGCGGCTCCGCCGGGACAGGGGGCGGAGGCTACACCTTC.

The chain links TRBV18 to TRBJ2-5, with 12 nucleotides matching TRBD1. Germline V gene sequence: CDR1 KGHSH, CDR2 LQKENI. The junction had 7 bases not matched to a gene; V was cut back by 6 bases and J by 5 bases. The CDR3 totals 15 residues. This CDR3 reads CASSSGTGGSETQYF. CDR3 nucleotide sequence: TGTGCCAGCTCCTCCGGGACAGGGGGCTCGGAGACCCAGTACTTC.

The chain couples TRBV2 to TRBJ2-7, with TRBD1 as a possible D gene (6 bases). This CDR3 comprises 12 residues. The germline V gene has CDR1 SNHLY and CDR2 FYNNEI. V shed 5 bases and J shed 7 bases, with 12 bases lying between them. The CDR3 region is CASSRTGSEQYF. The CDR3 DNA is TGTGCCAGCAGTCGTACAGGGAGTGAGCAGTACTTC.

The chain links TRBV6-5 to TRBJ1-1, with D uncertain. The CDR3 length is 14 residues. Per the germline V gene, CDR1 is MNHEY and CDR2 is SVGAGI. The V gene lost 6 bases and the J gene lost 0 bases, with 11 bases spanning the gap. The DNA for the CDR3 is TGTGCCAGCAGCCTCTCACACGTGAACACTGAAGCTTTCTTT. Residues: CASSLSHVNTEAFF.

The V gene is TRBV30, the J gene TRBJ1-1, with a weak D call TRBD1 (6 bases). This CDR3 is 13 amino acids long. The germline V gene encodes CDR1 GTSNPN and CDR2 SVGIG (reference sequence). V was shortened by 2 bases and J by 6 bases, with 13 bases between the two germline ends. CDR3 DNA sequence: TGTGCCTGGAGTCAAACAGGGAGGGCTGAAGCTTTCTTT. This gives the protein CAWSQTGRAEAFF.

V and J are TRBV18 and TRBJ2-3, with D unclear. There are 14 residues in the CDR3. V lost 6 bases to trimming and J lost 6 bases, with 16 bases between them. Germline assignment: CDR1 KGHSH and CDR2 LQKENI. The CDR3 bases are TGTGCCAGCTCTCTGACACCACTGGGCGATACGCAGTATTTT. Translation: CASSLTPLGDTQYF.

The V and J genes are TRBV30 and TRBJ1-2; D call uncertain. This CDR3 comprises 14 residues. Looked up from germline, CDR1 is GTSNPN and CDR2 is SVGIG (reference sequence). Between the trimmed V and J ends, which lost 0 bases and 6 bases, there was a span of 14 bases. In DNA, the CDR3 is TGTGCCTGGAGTGTACCTTGGGCAGGCAATGGCTACACCTTC. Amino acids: CAWSVPWAGNGYTF.

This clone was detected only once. CDR3 sequence (DNA): TGTGCCACCGCTGGGGTAGCGACTTACACAGATACGCAGTATTTT. This gives the protein CATAGVATYTDTQYF. The chain has TRBV10-3 and TRBJ2-3, with D possibly TRBD2 on 5 matching bases. V lost 10 bases, J lost 2 bases, and 19 bases lay in between. CDR1 is ENHRY and CDR2 is SYGVKD in the germline V gene. The CDR3 consists of 15 residues.

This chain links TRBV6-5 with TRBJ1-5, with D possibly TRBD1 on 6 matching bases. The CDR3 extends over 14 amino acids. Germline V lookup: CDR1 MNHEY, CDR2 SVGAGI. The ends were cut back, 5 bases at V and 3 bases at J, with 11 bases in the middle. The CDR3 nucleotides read TGTGCCAGCAGTGAAGGACAGAACAATCAGCCCCAGCATTTT. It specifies CASSEGQNNQPQHF.

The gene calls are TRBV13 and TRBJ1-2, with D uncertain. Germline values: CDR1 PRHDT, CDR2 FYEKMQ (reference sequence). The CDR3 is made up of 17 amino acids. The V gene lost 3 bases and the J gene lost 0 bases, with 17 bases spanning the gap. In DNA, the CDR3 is TGTGCCAGCAGCTTGAGGGCAATCCGTAGCCCTAACTATGGCTACACCTTC. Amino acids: CASSLRAIRSPNYGYTF.

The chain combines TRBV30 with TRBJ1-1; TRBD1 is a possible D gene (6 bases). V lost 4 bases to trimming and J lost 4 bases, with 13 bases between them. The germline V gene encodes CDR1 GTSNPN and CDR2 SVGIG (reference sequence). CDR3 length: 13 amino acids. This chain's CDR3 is CAWKYRVATEAFF. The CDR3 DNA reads TGTGCCTGGAAATACAGGGTGGCCACTGAAGCTTTCTTT.

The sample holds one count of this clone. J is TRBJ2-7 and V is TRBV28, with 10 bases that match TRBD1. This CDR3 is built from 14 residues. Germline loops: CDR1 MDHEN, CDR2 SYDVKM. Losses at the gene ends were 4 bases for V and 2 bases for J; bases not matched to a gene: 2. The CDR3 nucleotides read TGTGCCAGCAGTTCAGGGACAGGGGCCTACGAGCAGTACTTC. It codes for CASSSGTGAYEQYF.

The CDR3 DNA sequence: TGTGCCAGTAGTATCTTCAGCGGGAGAAGAACCGGGGAGCTGTTTTTT. Amino acids: CASSIFSGRRTGELFF. The gene calls are TRBV19 and TRBJ2-2; 8 bases are a match to TRBD2. Germline V lookup: CDR1 LNHDA, CDR2 SQIVND (reference sequence). Losses at the gene ends were 3 bases for V and 5 bases for J; bases not matched to a gene: 8. The CDR3 contains 16 residues.

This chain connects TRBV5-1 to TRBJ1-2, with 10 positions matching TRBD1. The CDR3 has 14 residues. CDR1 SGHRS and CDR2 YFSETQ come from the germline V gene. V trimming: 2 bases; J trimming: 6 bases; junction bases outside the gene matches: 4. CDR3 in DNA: TGCGCCAGCAGCTTCGGGACAGGGGTTGATGGCTACACCTTC. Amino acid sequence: CASSFGTGVDGYTF.

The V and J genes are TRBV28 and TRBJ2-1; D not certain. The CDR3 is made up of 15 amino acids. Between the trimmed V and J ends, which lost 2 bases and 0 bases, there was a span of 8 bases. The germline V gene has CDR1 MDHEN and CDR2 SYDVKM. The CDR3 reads CASSLDLNSYNEQFF. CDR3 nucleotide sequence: TGTGCCAGCAGTTTAGACTTAAACTCCTACAATGAGCAGTTCTTC.

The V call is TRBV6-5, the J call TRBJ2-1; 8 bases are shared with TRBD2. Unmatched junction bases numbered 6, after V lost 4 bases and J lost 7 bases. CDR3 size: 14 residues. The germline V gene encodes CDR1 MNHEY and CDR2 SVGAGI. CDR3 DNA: TGTGCCAGCAGTTCGGCGGGAGGTAGGAATGAGCAGTTCTTC. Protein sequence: CASSSAGGRNEQFF.

CDR3 nucleotide sequence: TGCAGCGTTGAAAGACAGGGTAACAATGAGCAGTTCTTC. Translating it yields CSVERQGNNEQFF. V is TRBV29-1 and J is TRBJ2-1; 7 bases align to TRBD1. The germline V gene has CDR1 SQVTM and CDR2 ANQGSEA. This CDR3 spans 13 amino acids. Losses at the gene ends were 2 bases for V and 5 bases for J; bases not matched to a gene: 3.